Reported below is one TCR beta chain. Its antigen is not known. The V gene end was trimmed by 4 bases and the J gene end by 8 bases; junction bases not matched to a gene: 9. The CDR3 spans 15 residues. In germline, CDR1 is LNHDA, CDR2 SQIVND (reference sequence). The method was immunoSEQ multiplex PCR; TCRdb's version includes in-frame clones alone and lacks a portion of them. The table has roughly 23,000 clones, 82% seen once. This record belongs to a study of STAT5B mutations in CD4+ large granular lymphocyte leukemia. General study findings and limits: No patients shared main leukemic clonotypes, though around 24% appeared at low frequency elsewhere.

Buffy coats from healthy blood donors served as controls. The clonotype was recovered from a human donor in good health. Sample: CD4+ T cells from blood buffy coats. The V and J genes are TRBV19 and TRBJ2-1, with TRBD2 identical over 9 bases. In DNA form, the CDR3 reads TGTGCCAGTAGTAGAACCGGGACTAGCATCGATGAGCAGTTCTTC. This encodes CASSRTGTSIDEQFF. Full variable domain (outside the CDR3, taken from reference TRBV19 and TRBJ2-1): DGGITQSPKYLFRKEGQNVTLSCEQNLNHDAMYWYRQDPGQGLRLIYYSQIVNDFQKGDIAEGYSVSREKKESFPLTVTSAQKNPTAFYLCASSRTGTSIDEQFFGPGTRLTVL.